Listed here are 29 T cell receptor beta chains from one sample, sequenced in a study of T cell clonotyping in hematopoietic cell transplantation. Assay: immunoSEQ multiplex PCR; the TCRdb copy retains only in-frame clones and omits some. Of roughly 48,000 clones listed, 80% to 85% are singletons. Time point meaning: recipient sample about 28 days before transplant, after cytoreduction. This specimen consisted of peripheral blood mononuclear cells, obtained before stem cell transplant. The receptors derive from a man in his fifties or sixties with myelodysplastic syndrome. Some clones in this sample may be carry-over from other donors' samples.

The chain carries TRBV6-5 and TRBJ1-2; 10 positions agree with TRBD1. V shed 5 bases, J shed 5 bases, and the junction held 8 bases outside the gene matches. CDR1 MNHEY and CDR2 SVGAGI come from the germline V gene. The CDR3 loop spans 15 amino acids. Here the CDR3 DNA reads TGTGCCAGCAGTACACCGGGACAGGGGACTTATGGCTACACCTTC. It encodes CASSTPGQGTYGYTF.

J is TRBJ2-7 and V is TRBV6-5; D is unclear. CDR1 MNHEY and CDR2 SVGAGI come from the germline V gene. The CDR3 extends over 16 amino acids. V was pared by 0 bases and J by 0 bases, with 12 bases between. CDR3 residues: CASSYSQSSSSYEQYF. DNA of the CDR3: TGTGCCAGCAGTTACTCTCAGTCCAGTAGCTCCTACGAGCAGTACTTC.

The rearrangement links TRBV29-1 to TRBJ2-2; a weak D match, TRBD2 (5 bases). The CDR3 loop spans 14 amino acids. Trimming removed 4 bases at V and 3 bases at J, with 12 bases between. Germline loops: CDR1 SQVTM, CDR2 ANQGSEA. The CDR3 reads CSVGLYGDTGELFF. The CDR3 DNA is TGCAGCGTTGGTCTTTACGGGGACACCGGGGAGCTGTTTTTT.

The V and J genes are TRBV6-5 and TRBJ1-2; D remains ambiguous. CDR1 and CDR2 from the germline V gene are MNHEY and SVGAGI. The length of the CDR3 is 16 residues. The V end was cut by 4 bases, the J end by 4 bases, with 19 bases between. CDR3 region: CASSSSVYPNSYGYTF. The DNA for the CDR3 is TGTGCCAGCAGTTCCTCCGTATACCCAAATTCCTATGGCTACACCTTC.

This rearrangement joins TRBV6-6 to TRBJ1-1, with TRBD1 as a possible D gene (5 bases). Looked up from germline, CDR1 is MNHNY and CDR2 is SVGAGI (reference sequence). The CDR3 loop spans 13 amino acids. Trimming shortened V by 7 bases and J by 2 bases, and 11 bases separated the two germline ends. Written as DNA, the CDR3 is TGTGCCAGCAATTTCGACAGAAACACTGAAGCTTTCTTT. It translates to CASNFDRNTEAFF.

The chain links TRBV5-6 to TRBJ1-5; the D is unclear. Germline V gene data show CDR1 as SGHDT and CDR2 as YYEEEE. The CDR3 extends over 12 amino acids. V lost 4 bases, J lost 3 bases, and 5 bases lay in between. In DNA form, the CDR3 reads TGTGCCAGCAGCCTGAACAATCAGCCCCAGCATTTT. This translates into CASSLNNQPQHF.

The chain couples TRBV7-2 to TRBJ2-5, with D uncertain. Germline loops: CDR1 SGHTA, CDR2 FQGNSA. The CDR3 extends over 13 amino acids. Trimming took off 7 bases at V and 5 bases at J, with 14 bases between the two ends. The CDR3 sequence: CASTPLTMETQYF. CDR3 bases: TGTGCCAGCACCCCACTCACGATGGAGACCCAGTACTTC.

The chain links TRBV5-6 to TRBJ1-6; D is unclear. Between the trimmed V and J ends, which lost 4 bases and 12 bases, there was a span of 23 bases. Germline V CDR1 and CDR2: SGHDT, YYEEEE. The CDR3 contains 16 residues. CDR3: CASSLLPPRLGKPLHF. CDR3 nucleotide sequence: TGTGCCAGCAGCCTGCTACCCCCCCGACTCGGGAAACCCCTCCACTTT.

The genes are TRBV7-2 and TRBJ1-5; 9 bases map to TRBD1. Germline CDR1 reads SGHTA; CDR2 reads FQGNSA. The CDR3 runs 14 residues. Germline trimming cut 5 bases from V and 5 bases from J; bases unmatched to any gene: 4. CDR3 nucleotide sequence: TGTGCCAGCAGCGTGACAGGGGGACATCAGCCCCAGCATTTT. This gives the protein CASSVTGGHQPQHF.

The rearrangement links TRBV5-1 to TRBJ2-2, with D perhaps matching TRBD1 (6 bases). CDR1 and CDR2 from the germline V gene are SGHRS and YFSETQ. This CDR3 comprises 13 residues. V was clipped by 4 bases and J by 7 bases, with 11 bases between them. This CDR3 is CASSQQGSGELFF. The CDR3 DNA reads TGCGCCAGCAGCCAACAGGGAAGCGGGGAGCTGTTTTTT. Filled out from reference TRBV5-1 and TRBJ2-2, the complete variable domain reads KAGVTQTPRYLIKTRGQQVTLSCSPISGHRSVSWYQQTPGQGLQFLFEYFSETQRNKGNFPGRFSGRQFSNSRSEMNVSTLELGDSALYLCASSQQGSGELFFGEGSRLTVL.

The chain is built from TRBV7-2 and TRBJ1-6, with D possibly TRBD1 on 5 matching bases. The V gene's germline CDR1 is SGHTA and CDR2 FQGNSA. The CDR3 totals 18 residues. V shed 4 bases and J shed 8 bases, with 24 bases lying between them. The CDR3 here is CASSSPGQTFGGDSPLHF. The CDR3 DNA sequence: TGTGCCAGCAGCTCCCCAGGGCAGACCTTTGGGGGGGATTCACCCCTCCACTTT.

The chain uses TRBV10-3 and TRBJ2-7, with 8 nucleotides matching TRBD1. Trimming at V came to 3 bases and at J to 0 bases, leaving 4 bases not matched to a gene. CDR1 and CDR2 from the germline V gene are ENHRY and SYGVKD. This CDR3 contains 15 residues. This chain's CDR3 is CAISDRDRNSYEQYF. The DNA of the CDR3 is TGTGCCATCAGTGATAGGGACAGGAACTCCTACGAGCAGTACTTC.

The V call is TRBV28, the J call TRBJ1-5; D is uncertain. The CDR3 contains 16 residues. The germline V gene has CDR1 MDHEN and CDR2 SYDVKM. The V gene lost 1 base and the J gene lost 4 bases, with 14 bases spanning the gap. This chain's CDR3 is CASSLFGPGLNQPQHF. The CDR3 nucleotides are TGTGCCAGCAGTTTATTCGGTCCAGGCCTTAATCAGCCCCAGCATTTT.

The chain recombines TRBV11-2 with TRBJ2-7; D not certain. V was trimmed by 5 bases and J by 2 bases, leaving 16 bases between them. Germline CDR1 SGHAT, CDR2 FQNNGV. This CDR3 has 15 residues. The DNA for the CDR3 is TGTGCCAGCAGCCCCGGGCCTACCAGTACCTACGAGCAGTACTTC. This sequence encodes CASSPGPTSTYEQYF.

The genes are TRBV18 and TRBJ2-2; D is uncertain. The germline gives CDR1 KGHSH, CDR2 LQKENI. V was pared by 5 bases and J by 3 bases, with 7 bases between. The CDR3 consists of 13 residues. The CDR3 sequence: CASSRSDTGELFF. CDR3 DNA: TGTGCCAGCTCAAGGAGCGACACCGGGGAGCTGTTTTTT.

The rearrangement joins TRBV6-1 to TRBJ2-2, with 10 bases identical to TRBD1. This CDR3 spans 14 amino acids. Germline V gene sequence: CDR1 MNHNS, CDR2 SASEGT. Trimming cost V 7 bases and J 5 bases; bases outside gene matches: 4. The CDR3 sequence is CASTRDRGTGELFF. The CDR3 nucleotides read TGTGCCAGCACTAGGGACAGGGGTACCGGGGAGCTGTTTTTT.

This chain uses TRBV6-1 with TRBJ2-7; D may correspond to TRBD1 or TRBD2 (5 bases each). V shed 5 bases and J shed 4 bases, with 15 bases lying between them. This CDR3 region has 14 residues. Germline V gene data show CDR1 as MNHNS and CDR2 as SASEGT. CDR3 sequence: CASSLGAKLYEQYF. CDR3 sequence (DNA): TGTGCCAGCAGTCTCGGGGCTAAACTGTACGAGCAGTACTTC.

This clone has just one count. In the same sample, other DNA sequences code for this CDR3. The chain has TRBV30 and TRBJ2-1; no definite D call. Germline CDR1 GTSNPN, CDR2 SVGIG (reference sequence). V shed 4 bases and J shed 4 bases, with 5 bases lying between them. CDR3 size: 11 residues. CDR3: CAWTGYNEQFF. The DNA for the CDR3 is TGTGCCTGGACTGGGTACAATGAGCAGTTCTTC.

In this sample, this clone turned up once. V and J are TRBV7-9 and TRBJ1-1; D might be TRBD1 (5 bases). Germline CDR1 and CDR2: SEHNR and FQNEAQ (reference sequence). This CDR3 is 14 amino acids long. V lost 4 bases and J lost 2, with 11 bases in between. The CDR3 sequence: CASSSGRINTEAFF. CDR3 bases: TGTGCCAGCAGCTCGGGACGGATAAACACTGAAGCTTTCTTT.

The rearrangement joins TRBV6-6 to TRBJ1-2; 7 bases fit TRBD1. Looked up from germline, CDR1 is MNHNY and CDR2 is SVGAGI (reference sequence). The CDR3 contains 13 residues. V lost 8 bases and J lost 4; bases outside the gene matches: 7. As DNA, the CDR3 is TGTGCCAGCGGCGGGACAGATACCTATGGCTACACCTTC. Protein product: CASGGTDTYGYTF.

V usage is TRBV5-6 and J usage is TRBJ2-5; 13 bases are shared with TRBD2. CDR1 SGHDT and CDR2 YYEEEE come from the germline V gene. V lost 4 bases and J lost 5; bases outside the gene matches: 2. The CDR3 runs 14 residues. The CDR3 region has the DNA TGTGCCAGCAGCACGGGACTAGCGGGGGAGACCCAGTACTTC. Translated: CASSTGLAGETQYF.

This sequence joins TRBV5-6 and TRBJ1-1, with 10 nucleotides matching TRBD1. The germline gives CDR1 SGHDT, CDR2 YYEEEE. The CDR3 length is 16 residues. With 4 bases clipped from V and 4 bases from J, the junction kept 10 bases outside the gene matches. The CDR3: CASSPQTGGTGTEAFF. DNA for the CDR3: TGTGCCAGCAGCCCCCAGACAGGGGGCACGGGCACTGAAGCTTTCTTT.

The chain combines TRBV4-3 with TRBJ2-2; possibly TRBD1 for D (6 bases). CDR3 size: 18 residues. The V and J ends lost 0 bases and 1 base respectively, with 15 bases between them. The germline CDR1 and CDR2 sequences are LGHNA and YSLEER. CDR3 coding DNA: TGCGCCAGCAGCCAAGATCGGCCAGGACAGCAGAACACCGGGGAGCTGTTTTTT. Protein: CASSQDRPGQQNTGELFF.

The CDR3 reads CAISVTGGQPQHF. The DNA for the CDR3 is TGTGCCATCAGCGTAACAGGGGGCCAGCCCCAGCATTTT. The chain joins TRBV10-3 to TRBJ1-5, with 9 positions matching TRBD1. CDR3 length: 13 residues. The ends lost 6 bases at V and 7 bases at J; junction bases unmatched: 4. Germline V lookup: CDR1 ENHRY, CDR2 SYGVKD.

The chain couples TRBV30 to TRBJ1-3; D gene unclear. V dropped 2 bases and J dropped 0 bases, with 11 bases sitting between them. The germline V gene has CDR1 GTSNPN and CDR2 SVGIG (reference sequence). The CDR3 is 15 residues long. CDR3 residues: CAWSLGVTSGNTIYF. The CDR3 region has the DNA TGTGCCTGGAGTCTCGGCGTTACCTCTGGAAACACCATATATTTT.

This sequence joins TRBV11-3 and TRBJ1-5, with TRBD1 identical over 8 bases. V shed 10 bases and J 7 bases; nucleotides not matched to a gene: 9. The CDR3 runs 13 residues. Per germline, CDR1 SGHNT and CDR2 YENEEA. Here the CDR3 reads CAKRTGTIQPQHF. The CDR3 DNA follows: TGTGCCAAAAGGACAGGGACGATACAGCCCCAGCATTTT.

This rearrangement joins TRBV4-3 to TRBJ2-7; 8 bases agree with TRBD1. CDR1 LGHNA and CDR2 YSLEER come from the germline V gene. The CDR3 is 13 amino acids. J was trimmed by 4 bases and V by 3 bases; bases with no gene match: 2. CDR3 region: CASSHDRGYEQYF. For the CDR3, the DNA is TGCGCCAGCAGCCATGACAGGGGATACGAGCAGTACTTC.

The chain carries TRBV6-5 and TRBJ1-5, with D possibly matching TRBD1 (6 bases). CDR1 is MNHEY, CDR2 SVGAGI, per germline. V was clipped by 5 bases and J by 6 bases, with 14 bases between them. The CDR3 spans 14 residues. The CDR3 bases are TGTGCCAGCAGTCTGGGGGGGGCTGGTCAGCCCCAGCATTTT. Amino acid sequence: CASSLGGAGQPQHF.

This sequence joins TRBV5-4 and TRBJ1-1; 11 nucleotides align to TRBD1. Germline V gives CDR1 SGHNT, CDR2 YYREEE (reference sequence). J was trimmed by 3 bases and V by 6 bases; bases with no gene match: 7. The CDR3 runs 15 residues. In nucleotides, the CDR3 is TGTGCCAGCAAAGTGGACAGGGGGCGGGACACTGAAGCTTTCTTT. Its protein is CASKVDRGRDTEAFF.